These T cell receptor beta chains were read from a single sample in a study of blood T cell repertoires in COVID-19. Using immunoSEQ multiplex PCR, the repertoire was profiled, and TCRdb retains in-frame clones only, with some absent. The table has approximately 300,000 clones, 75% to 90% seen once. The sequencing sample was made of PBMCs or T cells enriched from blood (not recorded which). These TCRs come from a woman younger than 45 who had recovered from COVID-19. The CDR3 runs from the conserved cysteine through the conserved F or W. Not all rows give a size; the values are once, few, many and, for expanded clones, a class.

j_gene | abundance | v_gene | CDR3aa
TRBJ1-6 | NA | TRBV7-9 | CASSLGGRFSSYNSPLHF
TRBJ2-1 | NA | TRBV10-3 | CAISRGGPGAGGSYNEQFF
TRBJ2-7 | NA | TRBV28 | CASSLKTYEQYF
TRBJ1-1 | NA | TRBV5-4 | CASSLDSPMNTEAFF
TRBJ1-5 | NA | TRBV28 | CASSSDRVGLFRQPQHF
TRBJ1-2 | NA | TRBV5-8 | CASSLTPAGHGYTF
TRBJ1-1 | NA | TRBV27 | CASQTGAGVTEAFF
TRBJ2-6 | NA | TRBV6-4 | CASSDEWTGSSSGANVLTF
TRBJ1-3 | once | TRBV6-6 | CASSQPTHLSGNTIYF
TRBJ2-1 | NA | TRBV6-4 | CASSDSEAAEQFF
TRBJ2-1 | NA | TRBV9 | CASSEGTSGGFYNEQFF
TRBJ2-7 | NA | TRBV9 | CASSVAGGKFYEQYF
TRBJ1-2 | NA | TRBV3-1/TRBV3-2 | CASSQDPGYGYTF
TRBJ2-1 | NA | TRBV29-1 | CSVAEGSQFF
TRBJ2-7 | NA | TRBV5-8 | CASSSYREPSYEQYF
TRBJ2-5 | NA | TRBV11-2 | CASSFVRGLKTQYF
TRBJ2-5 | NA | TRBV7-6 | CASSLGRLAGARETQYF
TRBJ2-7 | NA | TRBV27 | CASSFSSPPFYEQYF
TRBJ1-1 | NA | TRBV7-9 | CASSRQGKDTEAFF
TRBJ2-1 | NA | TRBV9 | CASSVGTSLRNNEQFF
TRBJ1-1 | once | TRBV11-3 | CASSPRREAEAFF
TRBJ2-7 | NA | TRBV10-3 | CAISEGIRYEQYF
TRBJ2-4 | NA | TRBV6-5 | CASSQGARVKNIQYF
TRBJ1-1 | NA | TRBV30 | CAWGDTLGTEAFF
TRBJ1-5 | NA | TRBV27 | CASRQGIQPQHF
TRBJ1-1 | NA | TRBV7-9 | CASSPRQFNEELNTEAFF
TRBJ2-7 | NA | TRBV7-2 | CASSLGGEGYEQYF
TRBJ1-2 | once | TRBV7-9 | CASSPGFYGYTF
TRBJ1-5 | once | TRBV7-2 | CASSSIGTGYQPQHF
TRBJ2-5 | NA | TRBV18 | CASSPRTSGQETQYF
TRBJ1-3 | NA | TRBV5-5 | CASSLAGERSGNTIYF
TRBJ2-2 | few | TRBV7-3 | CASSPRPGGLSTGELFF
TRBJ1-5 | NA | TRBV24-1 | CATRASSPGVDQPQHF
TRBJ2-7 | NA | TRBV5-1 | CASSLARRGNEQYF
TRBJ1-4 | NA | TRBV7-9 | CASTLGGANEKLFF
TRBJ1-2 | NA | TRBV7-9 | CASSLPFSYGYTF
TRBJ1-4 | NA | TRBV27 | CASSLSGSEKLFF
TRBJ1-1 | NA | TRBV18 | CASSPLTGDTEAFF
TRBJ2-3 | NA | TRBV30 | CAWSGSGTSTDTQYF
TRBJ2-1 | NA | TRBV24-1 | CATSDRLAESYNEQFF
TRBJ2-6 | NA | TRBV12-3/TRBV12-4 | CASRTIRSVLTF
TRBJ2-1 | once | TRBV12-3/TRBV12-4 | CASSLGQSEQFF
TRBJ1-1 | NA | TRBV30 | CASNRVGTEAFF